Sequencing of this TCR beta chain was carried out in a study of regulatory T cells in long-lasting Graves disease. Across the whole study: Persistent Graves' disease meant over 5 years of antithyroid drugs with positive TSH receptor antibodies. Study-level points and caveats: With persistent disease, TRBV28, TRBJ1-2 and TRBJ2-5 were the favored segments.

Described time point: persistent/refractory GD, antithyroid drugs over 5 years with positive TRAb. The authors made the TCR library using RNA they extracted from PBMCs. Patients came from an endocrinology department in Xi'an, China. A volume of roughly 9.9 milliliters of peripheral blood was collected in EDTA tubes. The V and J ends lost 2 bases and 4 bases respectively, with 11 bases between them. CDR3 size: 13 residues. Germline V gives CDR1 DFQATT, CDR2 SNEGSKA (reference sequence). Building of the TCR beta libraries involved iRepertoire HTBI primers and Arm-PCR of CDR3 regions. Each CDR3 protein gets one entry after TCRdb re-called the multiplex PCR reads with MiXCR. The sample lists over 650,000 distinct CDR3 sequences, about 32% seen once, with about two fifths in the top ten. With respect to this clonotype: Its antigen is as yet unknown.

This chain connects TRBV20-1 to TRBJ1-2; no clear D. The source is a female donor with Graves disease. The sequenced sample was peripheral blood mononuclear cells (PBMCs), obtained when the disease was refractory, from a patient treated with antithyroid drugs. In DNA form, the CDR3 reads TGCAGTGCTAGAACCGGGATCCTCTATGGCTACACCTTC. Protein sequence: CSARTGILYGYTF.